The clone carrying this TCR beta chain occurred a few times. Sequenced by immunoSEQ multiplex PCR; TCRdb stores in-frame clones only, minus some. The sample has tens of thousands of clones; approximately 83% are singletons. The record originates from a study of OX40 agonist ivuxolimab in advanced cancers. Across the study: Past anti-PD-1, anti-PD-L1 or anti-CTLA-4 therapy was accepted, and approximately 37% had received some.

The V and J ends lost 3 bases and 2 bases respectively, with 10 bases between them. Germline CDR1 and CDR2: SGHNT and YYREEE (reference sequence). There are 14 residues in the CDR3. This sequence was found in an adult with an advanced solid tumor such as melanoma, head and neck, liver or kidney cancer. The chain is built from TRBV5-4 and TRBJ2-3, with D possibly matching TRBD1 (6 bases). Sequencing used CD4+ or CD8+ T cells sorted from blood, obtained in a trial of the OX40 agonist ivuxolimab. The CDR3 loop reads CASSSRTDTDTQYF. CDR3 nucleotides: TGTGCCAGCAGCTCAAGGACAGACACAGATACGCAGTATTTT.